Sequencing of this T cell receptor beta chain was carried out in a study of shared clonotypes between healthy human individuals. Study at large: Per donor, three plates held CD4 naive cells, three held CD4 memory, two held CD8 naive and one held CD8 memory.

CDR1 is MDHEN and CDR2 is SYDVKM in the germline V gene. The CDR3 has 18 amino acids. Deletions cut 4 bases from V and 1 base from J, with 22 bases between. The naive CD8 population came from CD45RO-negative cells selected for CCR7, without terminally differentiated effector memory CD45RA+ cells. Original analysis: Filtering differed because ImmunoSEQ produced junction-only sequences that carried no quality scores. TCRdb keeps only in-frame clones here, not all; method: immunoSEQ multiplex PCR. That table gives V, J and clone size, and the DNA gave D and trimming. The table has more than 2 million clones, roughly 95% seen once.

This TCR was sampled from a man in his late teens or twenties in good health. Some clones in this sample may be carry-over from other donors' samples. The rearrangement uses TRBV28 and TRBJ1-1, with a tentative D call TRBD1 (5 bases). Material: naive CD8+ T cells from PBMCs. The CDR3 region is CASSSGGRTTKQNTEAFF. The CDR3 DNA reads as TGTGCCAGCAGTTCCGGGGGACGGACTACTAAGCAGAACACTGAAGCTTTCTTT.